The 16 T cell receptor beta chains presented below share a single source sample, sequenced in a study of shared clonotypes between healthy human individuals. Positive CCR7 selection of CD45RO-negative cells yielded the naive CD8 cells, and terminally differentiated effector memory CD45RA+ cells were excluded. Clones were read by immunoSEQ multiplex PCR, and TCRdb kept only the in-frame ones, dropping some. Of 2 million or so clones in the sample, about 95% were seen once. Material for sequencing was naive CD8+ T cells sorted from blood. These receptors all come from a man aged 18 to 30 in good health.

V and J are TRBV6-6 and TRBJ2-7; either TRBD1 or TRBD2 may supply D (5 bases each). Germline V gene data show CDR1 as MNHNY and CDR2 as SVGAGI (reference sequence). There are 13 residues in the CDR3. V lost 6 bases to trimming and J lost 2 bases, with 11 bases between them. CDR3 sequence reads: CASSGALTYEQYF. The DNA for the CDR3 is TGTGCCAGCAGCGGGGCTTTGACCTACGAGCAGTACTTC.

This CDR3 reads CASSLGLADPKYF. As DNA, the CDR3 is TGTGCCAGCAGCTTAGGACTAGCCGATCCGAAGTATTTT. The chain recombines TRBV7-2 with TRBJ2-3, with TRBD2 identical over 7 bases. CDR1 and CDR2 (germline): SGHTA, FQGNSA. V was clipped by 1 base and J by 13 bases; unmatched bases: 8. The CDR3 runs 13 residues.

This rearrangement joins TRBV30 to TRBJ2-7; no reliable D call. The V gene's germline CDR1 is GTSNPN and CDR2 SVGIG (reference sequence). The V gene lost 1 base and the J gene lost 1 base, with 17 bases spanning the gap. The CDR3 consists of 16 residues. CDR3 in DNA: TGTGCCTGGAGTGCCAAAGTGGGTGAGCCTTCCTACGAGCAGTACTTC. This sequence encodes CAWSAKVGEPSYEQYF.

The chain couples TRBV10-1 to TRBJ2-3; D may be TRBD1 (6 bases). Germline V gives CDR1 WNHNN, CDR2 SYGVQD (reference sequence). The V gene lost 6 bases and the J gene lost 4 bases, with 11 bases spanning the gap. There are 13 residues in the CDR3. In nucleotides, the CDR3 is TGCGCCAGCAGGGGAACAGGGTCAGATACGCAGTATTTT. Amino acid sequence: CASRGTGSDTQYF.

This sequence joins TRBV7-9 and TRBJ2-7; no clear D. CDR1 is SEHNR and CDR2 is FQNEAQ in the germline V gene (reference sequence). The V gene lost 3 bases and the J gene lost 2 bases, with 8 bases spanning the gap. This CDR3 has 13 amino acids. The CDR3 here is CASSFSTAYEQYF. The CDR3 DNA follows: TGTGCCAGCAGCTTTTCCACAGCCTACGAGCAGTACTTC.

The V call is TRBV27, the J call TRBJ1-1; the D gene is possibly TRBD1 (6 bases). Germline CDR1 reads MNHEY; CDR2 reads SMNVEV (reference sequence). The length of the CDR3 is 19 residues. V was cut by 3 bases and J by 0 bases, with 23 bases left in between. Here the CDR3 reads CASSLRTVRFDTLNTEAFF. The CDR3 DNA reads TGTGCCAGCAGTTTGAGGACAGTTCGGTTCGACACGTTGAACACTGAAGCTTTCTTT.

V gene TRBV29-1 combines with J gene TRBJ2-7; no definite D call. V was pared by 0 bases and J by 4 bases, with 16 bases between. The CDR3 runs 15 residues. Germline values: CDR1 SQVTM, CDR2 ANQGSEA. This CDR3 is CSVEDPRSARYEQYF. The CDR3 DNA reads TGCAGCGTTGAAGACCCAAGATCAGCGCGGTACGAGCAGTACTTC.

This clone was detected once. The chain recombines TRBV9 with TRBJ1-2; D is ambiguous. The germline V gene has CDR1 SGDLS and CDR2 YYNGEE. The V end lost 4 bases, the J end lost 4 bases, and 8 bases lay between the germline ends. CDR3 length: 12 residues. The CDR3 nucleotides read TGTGCCAGCAGCCTACCCGTCTATGGCTACACCTTC. Its translation is CASSLPVYGYTF.

The chain uses TRBV10-3 and TRBJ1-1; a possible D gene is TRBD1 (6 bases). The germline gives CDR1 ENHRY, CDR2 SYGVKD. The V end was cut by 6 bases, the J end by 2 bases, with 22 bases between. The CDR3 totals 17 residues. The CDR3 DNA is TGTGCCATCAGCCAGACAGTTCAAGAGGGGGGTAACACTGAAGCTTTCTTT. This translates into CAISQTVQEGGNTEAFF.

This chain links TRBV4-3 with TRBJ2-4; D unclear. In germline, CDR1 is LGHNA, CDR2 YSLEER. There are 16 residues in the CDR3. V lost 5 bases and J 7 bases, leaving 21 bases between the germline ends. CDR3 sequence reads: CASSRDPVNPGNIQYF. CDR3 bases: TGCGCCAGCAGCAGAGATCCTGTAAACCCTGGGAACATTCAGTACTTC.

V is TRBV2 and J is TRBJ2-6; D unclear. V was shortened by 4 bases and J by 0 bases, with 7 bases between the two germline ends. This CDR3 is built from 15 residues. Germline CDR1 reads SNHLY; CDR2 reads FYNNEI. The CDR3 spells CASSVGRSGANVLTF. The CDR3 bases are TGTGCCAGCAGTGTCGGCCGCTCTGGGGCCAACGTCCTGACTTTC. Full variable domain (remainder filled in from reference TRBV2 and TRBJ2-6): EPEVTQTPSHQVTQMGQEVILRCVPISNHLYFYWYRQILGQKVEFLVSFYNNEISEKSEIFDDQFSVERPDGSNFTLKIRSTKLEDSAMYFCASSVGRSGANVLTFGAGSRLTVL.

On this clone itself: Other nucleotide sequences in the sample specify the same CDR3. The V gene is TRBV7-6, the J gene TRBJ2-7, with a tentative D call TRBD1 (5 bases). The CDR3 spans 13 residues. V lost 3 bases and J lost 4, with 10 bases in between. Germline CDR1 and CDR2: SGHVS and FNYEAQ. The CDR3: CASSLNRLYEQYF. The CDR3, as DNA: TGTGCCAGCAGCTTGAACAGGCTGTACGAGCAGTACTTC.

The chain is built from TRBV5-6 and TRBJ2-3; D gene ambiguous. The ends were cut back, 3 bases at V and 4 bases at J, with 6 bases in the middle. Germline CDR1 is SGHDT and CDR2 is YYEEEE. This CDR3 has 12 residues. CDR3 nucleotides: TGTGCCAGCAGCTCCCATGCAGATACGCAGTATTTT. It encodes CASSSHADTQYF. Based on the CDR3 plus reference TRBV5-6 and TRBJ2-3, the full variable domain is DAGVTQSPTHLIKTRGQQVTLRCSPKSGHDTVSWYQQALGQGPQFIFQYYEEEERQRGNFPDRFSGHQFPNYSSELNVNALLLGDSALYLCASSSHADTQYFGPGTRLTVL.

This clone has a single count. Distinct nucleotide sequences in the sample also encode this CDR3. J is TRBJ2-7 and V is TRBV5-1; 7 bases are shared with TRBD2. Germline CDR1 and CDR2: SGHRS and YFSETQ. This CDR3 has 13 amino acids. J was trimmed by 2 bases and V by 4 bases; bases with no gene match: 3. CDR3 protein: CASSQGLAYEQYF. Written as DNA, the CDR3 is TGCGCCAGCAGCCAAGGACTAGCCTACGAGCAGTACTTC.

The V and J genes are TRBV5-1 and TRBJ2-7, with a tentative D call TRBD2 (6 bases). The CDR3 sequence is 14 residues long. V lost 2 bases, J lost 4 bases, and 13 bases lay in between. CDR1 SGHRS and CDR2 YFSETQ come from the germline V gene. CDR3 amino acids: CASSFGGSDYEQYF. Written as DNA, the CDR3 is TGCGCCAGCAGCTTCGGGGGATCCGATTACGAGCAGTACTTC.

On this clone: This sample includes further DNA sequences coding for the same CDR3. V is TRBV5-1 and J is TRBJ2-7; D ambiguous. From germline, CDR1 is SGHRS and CDR2 YFSETQ. Trimming shortened V by 0 bases and J by 2 bases, and 6 bases separated the two germline ends. CDR3 length equals 13 residues. The CDR3 protein is CASSLDTTYEQYF. The CDR3 nucleotides are TGCGCCAGCAGCTTGGACACCACCTACGAGCAGTACTTC. Drawing the rest from reference TRBV5-1 and TRBJ2-7, the complete variable domain is KAGVTQTPRYLIKTRGQQVTLSCSPISGHRSVSWYQQTPGQGLQFLFEYFSETQRNKGNFPGRFSGRQFSNSRSEMNVSTLELGDSALYLCASSLDTTYEQYFGPGTRLTVT.